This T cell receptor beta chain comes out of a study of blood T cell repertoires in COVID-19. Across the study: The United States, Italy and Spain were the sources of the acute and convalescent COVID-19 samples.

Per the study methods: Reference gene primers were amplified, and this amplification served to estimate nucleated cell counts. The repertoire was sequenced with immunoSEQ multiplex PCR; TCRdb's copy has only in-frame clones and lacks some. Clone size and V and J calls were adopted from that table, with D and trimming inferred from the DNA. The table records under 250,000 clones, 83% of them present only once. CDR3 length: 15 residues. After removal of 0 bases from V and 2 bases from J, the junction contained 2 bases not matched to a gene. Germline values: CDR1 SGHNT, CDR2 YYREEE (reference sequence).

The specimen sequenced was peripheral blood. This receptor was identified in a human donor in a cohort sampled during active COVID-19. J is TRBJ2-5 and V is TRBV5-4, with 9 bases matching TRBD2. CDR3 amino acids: CASSLGGGVQETQYF. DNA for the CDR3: TGTGCCAGCAGCTTGGGCGGGGGGGTTCAAGAGACCCAGTACTTC.